Only a few counts were recorded for the clone carrying this TCR beta chain. No antigen is known for it. Next came a second PCR, run for about 7 to 12 cycles, which used a sample-barcoded 5' primer along with a J-beta primer mix. From the 5' RACE reads, TCRdb called clonotypes with MiXCR, one entry per CDR3 protein. This table holds 550,000 to 650,000 distinct CDR3 sequences, approximately 26% found once. V dropped 0 bases and J dropped 4 bases, with 10 bases sitting between them. There are 14 residues in the CDR3. Germline assignment: CDR1 SGDLS and CDR2 YYNGEE. The sample is drawn from a study of blood T cells in healthy people across ages. About the research overall: Using template switching, researchers captured about one barcoded beta molecule for each two T cells. Whole-study findings and limits: In long-lived donors, naive CD4+ cell counts and diversity exceeded those of aged donors.

This sample was also put to use in a study of T cells of mothers and their children. That publication notes: Thymic selection, a shaping force on TCR recombination output, acts similarly in related and unrelated pairs. With unrelated pairs as the comparison, related mother-child pairs had a slightly higher overlap that was not significant.

The V and J genes are TRBV9 and TRBJ2-5, with D perhaps matching TRBD1 (5 bases). The sequenced material came from blood. This sequence originates from a boy aged 2 to 10 in good health. CDR3 sequence (DNA): TGTGCCAGCAGCGTAGAAGGGGCCGGAGAGACCCAGTACTTC. It encodes CASSVEGAGETQYF.